This TCR beta chain comes out of a study of T cell responses to AZD1222 COVID-19 vaccine. Study results and caveats: Per reports, nearly half of all spike-specific TCRs target regions that are unmutated in variants. Clonal diversity may have been underestimated in mostly white British donors. Spike-specific TCR breadth and depth rose after two AZD1222 doses. Among vaccine-associated CD4 TCRs, coverage spanned spike, with dominance at 160-218 and 743-854.

Repertoires were generated with immunoSEQ multiplex PCR, while TCRdb's copy carries only in-frame clones and drops some. The table shows 100,000 to 150,000 clones, with roughly 92% occurring only once. Of note for this clone: Its antigen is unidentified.

The CDR3 is 19 residues long. The germline CDR1 and CDR2 sequences are KGHSH and LQKENI. Trimming took 2 bases from V and 4 from J; bases not matched to a gene: 19. V and J are TRBV18 and TRBJ1-2, with 7 positions matching TRBD1. Specimen: peripheral blood, collected 28 days after the second AZD1222 dose. This clonotype was sampled from an adult who received the AZD1222 COVID-19 vaccine. CDR3 loop: CASSPTVIGQVMGVYGYTF. DNA of the CDR3: TGTGCCAGCTCACCAACTGTCATAGGACAGGTCATGGGGGTCTATGGCTACACCTTC.